Listed here are 22 T cell receptor beta chains from one sample, sequenced in a study of T-cell memory formation after mild COVID-19. TCRdb used MiXCR to reprocess the 5' RACE reads, holding one entry per CDR3 protein. The sample has around 530,000 distinct CDR3 sequences, roughly 20% seen once. Sequencing input: PBMCs or a T cell subset sorted from them (not recorded which). The receptors come from an adult woman who had mild COVID-19 (a few samples of this study predate the infection). Cell type and time point are not known.

In this sample, this clonotype turned up a few times. The chain employs TRBV7-9 and TRBJ2-1, with a possible D match to TRBD1 (5 bases). The germline V gene has CDR1 SEHNR and CDR2 FQNEAQ (reference sequence). The CDR3 is 14 residues long. The V end was cut by 5 bases, the J end by 7 bases, with 15 bases between. CDR3 DNA: TGTGCCAGCAGCAAAGGGGCTAGAATGAATGAGCAGTTCTTC. Amino acid sequence: CASSKGARMNEQFF. Full variable domain (missing parts from reference TRBV7-9 and TRBJ2-1): DTGVSQNPRHKITKRGQNVTFRCDPISEHNRLYWYRQTLGQGPEFLTYFQNEAQLEKSRLLSDRFSAERPKGSFSTLEIQRTEQGDSAMYLCASSKGARMNEQFFGPGTRLTVL.

This chain links TRBV7-2 with TRBJ2-1, with TRBD2 identical over 9 bases. CDR1 is SGHTA, CDR2 FQGNSA, per germline. CDR3 size: 15 residues. With 3 bases clipped from V and 5 bases from J, the junction kept 5 bases outside the gene matches. CDR3: CASSFSGRGNNEQFF. For the CDR3, the DNA is TGTGCCAGCAGCTTTAGCGGGAGAGGAAACAATGAGCAGTTCTTC.

DNA of the CDR3: TGTGCCAGCAGCTTTGAGACTAGCGGGGGGGCGGATACGCAGTATTTT. This encodes CASSFETSGGADTQYF. J is TRBJ2-3 and V is TRBV5-6, with TRBD2 identical over 14 bases. This CDR3 region has 16 residues. Per germline, CDR1 SGHDT and CDR2 YYEEEE. V lost 2 bases to trimming and J lost 6 bases; unmatched junction nucleotides: 5. Complete variable domain (other parts from reference TRBV5-6 and TRBJ2-3): DAGVTQSPTHLIKTRGQQVTLRCSPKSGHDTVSWYQQALGQGPQFIFQYYEEEERQRGNFPDRFSGHQFPNYSSELNVNALLLGDSALYLCASSFETSGGADTQYFGPGTRLTVL.

V and J are TRBV5-1 and TRBJ1-5; tentatively, D is TRBD1 (6 bases). CDR1 SGHRS and CDR2 YFSETQ come from the germline V gene. The CDR3 sequence is 15 residues long. Trimming left V 8 bases short and J 4 bases short, with 19 bases between. The CDR3 region has the DNA TGCGCCAGGGGGGCCGGGCCAGGCGTGAATCAGCCCCAGCATTTT. This translates into CARGAGPGVNQPQHF.

The genes are TRBV27 and TRBJ2-1; unclear D gene. The CDR3 extends over 16 amino acids. The ends were cut back, 1 base at V and 1 base at J, with 11 bases in the middle. Per the germline V gene, CDR1 is MNHEY and CDR2 is SMNVEV (reference sequence). CDR3 residues: CASSLWADISYNEQFF. The CDR3 bases are TGTGCCAGCAGTTTATGGGCGGATATATCCTACAATGAGCAGTTCTTC.

This clonotype was picked up many times. The chain recombines TRBV7-6 with TRBJ2-2; TRBD1 matches at 9 bases. Trimming cost V 5 bases and J 5 bases; bases outside gene matches: 6. The V gene's germline CDR1 is SGHVS and CDR2 FNYEAQ. The CDR3 loop spans 15 amino acids. The CDR3 here is CASSQDRGGTGELFF. The CDR3, as DNA: TGTGCCAGCAGCCAGGACAGGGGAGGTACCGGGGAGCTGTTTTTT. The full variable domain, with the rest looked up from reference TRBV7-6 and TRBJ2-2, is GAGVSQSPRYKVTKRGQDVALRCDPISGHVSLYWYRQALGQGPEFLTYFNYEAQQDKSGLPNDRFSAERPEGSISTLTIQRTEQRDSAMYRCASSQDRGGTGELFFGEGSRLTVL.

Comment on this clonotype: One end of the junction varies from germline; a read error may be responsible. The chain links TRBV4-1 to TRBJ2-7; 7 bases match TRBD1. Germline CDR1 is MGHRA and CDR2 is YSYEKL. The CDR3 extends over 14 amino acids. CDR3 DNA: TGCGCCAGCAGCGCCACAGGGGCTTGGAACGAGAAGTACTTC. It translates to CASSATGAWNEKYF.

The rearrangement joins TRBV7-2 to TRBJ1-2, with a possible D match to TRBD1 (5 bases). Trimming took off 1 base at V and 0 bases at J, with 15 bases between the two ends. The germline gives CDR1 SGHTA, CDR2 FQGNSA. This CDR3 has 17 residues. CDR3 nucleotide sequence: TGTGCCAGCAGCTTAGTGGGGGAACTAACCTCTAACTATGGCTACACCTTC. Encoded protein: CASSLVGELTSNYGYTF.

This sequence joins TRBV19 and TRBJ2-7, with D uncertain. There are 14 residues in the CDR3. V lost 6 bases to trimming and J lost 7 bases, with 19 bases between them. The germline CDR1 and CDR2 sequences are LNHDA and SQIVND (reference sequence). Written as DNA, the CDR3 is TGTGCCAGTAGACCCCAAAGCCAGTCTCGGGAGCAGTACTTC. Translated: CASRPQSQSREQYF. Complete variable domain (other parts from reference TRBV19 and TRBJ2-7): DGGITQSPKYLFRKEGQNVTLSCEQNLNHDAMYWYRQDPGQGLRLIYYSQIVNDFQKGDIAEGYSVSREKKESFPLTVTSAQKNPTAFYLCASRPQSQSREQYFGPGTRLTVT.

V usage is TRBV12-3 or TRBV12-4 and J usage is TRBJ1-5, with D unresolved. CDR3 length: 12 amino acids. The V and J ends lost 4 bases and 5 bases respectively, with 6 bases between them. This chain's CDR3 is CASSSSYQPQHF. For the CDR3, the DNA is TGTGCCAGCAGTTCTTCTTATCAGCCCCAGCATTTT.

J is TRBJ2-3 and V is TRBV5-1; TRBD2 aligns across 8 bases. CDR3 length: 14 amino acids. The V gene end was trimmed by 4 bases and the J gene end by 1 base; junction bases not matched to a gene: 2. The germline V gene encodes CDR1 SGHRS and CDR2 YFSETQ. The CDR3 DNA sequence: TGCGCCAGCAGCACGACTAGCGGCACAGATACGCAGTATTTT. This translates into CASSTTSGTDTQYF.

This clonotype was seen only a few times. The rearrangement joins TRBV7-6 to TRBJ2-7; D call uncertain. In germline, CDR1 is SGHVS, CDR2 FNYEAQ. Deletions cut 3 bases from V and 2 bases from J, with 11 bases between. The CDR3 sequence is 14 residues long. CDR3 region: CASSLGKGTYEQYF. CDR3 nucleotide sequence: TGTGCCAGCAGCTTGGGAAAAGGAACCTACGAGCAGTACTTC.

This clonotype has only a few counts. This sequence joins TRBV12-3 or TRBV12-4 and TRBJ2-3; 7 nucleotides agree with TRBD2. This CDR3 comprises 15 residues. V lost 2 bases to trimming and J lost 0 bases; unmatched junction nucleotides: 2. CDR3: CASSLTSASTDTQYF. The DNA for the CDR3 is TGTGCCAGCAGTTTAACTAGCGCCAGCACAGATACGCAGTATTTT.

The chain uses TRBV20-1 and TRBJ2-3, with 9 bases matching TRBD1. From germline, CDR1 is DFQATT and CDR2 SNEGSKA (reference sequence). Unmatched junction bases numbered 13, after V lost 4 bases and J lost 5 bases. CDR3 length equals 16 residues. CDR3 loop: CSAKPRDRAWRDTQYF. CDR3 DNA sequence: TGCAGTGCTAAACCTCGGGACAGGGCGTGGAGAGATACGCAGTATTTT.

This clonotype occurred a few times. The J gene is TRBJ2-1, the V gene TRBV5-1; D is possibly TRBD2 (6 bases). V lost 10 bases to trimming and J lost 6 bases, with 20 bases between them. This CDR3 has 14 residues. Looked up from germline, CDR1 is SGHRS and CDR2 is YFSETQ. The CDR3 nucleotides read TGCGCCTCTATGGCGGGATCTCGCGGCAATGAGCAGTTCTTC. Translation gives CASMAGSRGNEQFF. Looking up the rest from reference TRBV5-1 and TRBJ2-1 gives the full variable domain: KAGVTQTPRYLIKTRGQQVTLSCSPISGHRSVSWYQQTPGQGLQFLFEYFSETQRNKGNFPGRFSGRQFSNSRSEMNVSTLELGDSALYLCASMAGSRGNEQFFGPGTRLTVL.

The V gene is TRBV5-6, the J gene TRBJ2-5; the D gene is possibly TRBD2 (7 bases). The CDR3 sequence is 15 residues long. CDR1 and CDR2 from the germline V gene are SGHDT and YYEEEE. Trimming removed 2 bases from V and 5 bases from J, with 16 bases in between. CDR3 nucleotide sequence: TGTGCCAGCAGCTTCCTTGCGGGGGCGTCTGAGACCCAGTACTTC. Encoded protein: CASSFLAGASETQYF.

Written as DNA, the CDR3 is TGTGCCAGCAGCGTAGGGTACCGGAGCTCCTACAATGAGCAGTTCTTC. Protein: CASSVGYRSSYNEQFF. The chain has TRBV9 and TRBJ2-1; D is unclear. Germline V CDR1 and CDR2: SGDLS, YYNGEE. There are 16 residues in the CDR3. Trimming removed 0 bases from V and 0 bases from J, with 10 bases in between.

The chain links TRBV9 to TRBJ2-1, with 7 positions matching TRBD2. Germline V gene data show CDR1 as SGDLS and CDR2 as YYNGEE. The trim removed 0 bases at V and 5 bases at J, leaving 2 bases unmatched. The CDR3 spans 14 residues. In nucleotides, the CDR3 is TGTGCCAGCAGCGTAGAACTAGCGAACAATGAGCAGTTCTTC. Its protein is CASSVELANNEQFF.

A few counts support this clonotype. The V call is TRBV25-1, the J call TRBJ2-1, with a possible D match to TRBD2 (5 bases). Germline V gene sequence: CDR1 MGHDK, CDR2 SYGVNS. V shed 0 bases and J shed 14 bases, with 11 bases lying between them. CDR3 length equals 12 residues. DNA of the CDR3: TGTGCCAGCAGTGAATACGGGGTTATCGAGTTCTTC. It translates to CASSEYGVIEFF. Full variable domain (rest looked up from reference TRBV25-1 and TRBJ2-1): EADIYQTPRYLVIGTGKKITLECSQTMGHDKMYWYQQDPGMELHLIHYSYGVNSTEKGDLSSESTVSRIRTEHFPLTLESARPSHTSQYLCASSEYGVIEFFGPGTRLTVL.

The chain recombines TRBV6-6 with TRBJ2-3; D may be TRBD1 (6 bases). Germline assignment: CDR1 MNHNY and CDR2 SVGAGI (reference sequence). The CDR3 is 15 amino acids. Trimming took 2 bases from V and 6 from J, leaving 15 bases between them. The CDR3, as DNA: TGTGCCAGCAGTTACGCACACAGGGTGGGGGATACGCAGTATTTT. It yields the protein CASSYAHRVGDTQYF.

The V and J genes are TRBV7-9 and TRBJ2-1; D is uncertain. Trimming took 1 base from V and 9 from J, leaving 10 bases between them. The germline CDR1 and CDR2 sequences are SEHNR and FQNEAQ (reference sequence). The length of the CDR3 is 13 residues. The CDR3 nucleotides read TGTGCCAGCAGCTTAGTGGGTTTTGGTGAGCAGTTCTTC. Translation gives CASSLVGFGEQFF.

Many counts were recorded for this clonotype. The rearrangement joins TRBV12-3 or TRBV12-4 to TRBJ2-7, with D perhaps matching TRBD2 (6 bases). V dropped 8 bases and J dropped 4 bases, with 18 bases sitting between them. The CDR3 is made up of 14 amino acids. CDR3 sequence reads: CASSLGGDFYEQYF. For the CDR3, the DNA is TGTGCCAGCTCCCTAGGCGGGGACTTTTACGAGCAGTACTTC.